This TCR beta chain was profiled in a study of T cell changes during pregnancy in multiple sclerosis. Produced via immunoSEQ multiplex PCR; TCRdb's table is partial and in-frame only. This table holds some 37,000 clones, nearly 95% found once. About this clone: The sample contains more than one DNA sequence encoding this CDR3.

V trimming: 5 bases; J trimming: 1 base; junction bases outside the gene matches: 3. The CDR3 runs 14 residues. Germline CDR1 and CDR2: SEHNR and FQNEAQ (reference sequence). The chain employs TRBV7-9 and TRBJ1-1; 8 bases align to TRBD1. This receptor was obtained from a female donor in good health, enrolled as a control in a pregnancy study. The sequencing here drew on CD4+ T cells from peripheral blood mononuclear cells, taken after pregnancy. The DNA for the CDR3 is TGTGCCAGCAGCCTGGGACAGGAGAACACTGAAGCTTTCTTT. This gives the protein CASSLGQENTEAFF.